The rows below give T cell receptor beta chains drawn from one sample of a study of blood T cell repertoires in COVID-19. The assay was immunoSEQ multiplex PCR, and TCRdb's table has in-frame clones only and misses some. The sample lists 250,000 or so clones, 85% to 90% occurring once. Sequences were obtained from PBMCs or T cells enriched from blood (not recorded which). These receptors originate from a man aged 50 to 60 who had been exposed to COVID-19. The CDR3 runs from the conserved cysteine through the conserved F or W. The D gene is left open where the match is weak.

>TRBJ2-5|TRBD2|TRBV18
CASSPPAGGRETQYF
>TRBJ1-1|.|TRBV12-5
CASGLTPKDRSNTEAFF
>TRBJ2-1|TRBD1|TRBV14
CASSRGPGQGVNEQFF
>TRBJ2-2|.|TRBV19
CATSPGFGELFF
>TRBJ1-4|.|TRBV5-1
CASSLSWGDAKLFF
>TRBJ1-5|.|TRBV27
CASSLSHGQPQHF
>TRBJ2-4|.|TRBV2
CASSPQGIDIQYF
>TRBJ1-5|TRBD1|TRBV19
CASTRNTGQGIQPQHF
>TRBJ2-7|TRBD1|TRBV27
CASSLLLGTGNYEQYF
>TRBJ1-3|.|TRBV10-1
CASSLDSSGNTIYF